These T cell receptor beta chains were read from a single sample in a study of CD8 T cells in ankylosing spondylitis. From the 5' RACE reads, TCRdb called clonotypes with MiXCR, one entry per CDR3 protein. The table lists 100,000 to 150,000 distinct CDR3 sequences, under 20% of them singletons. Sequencing was carried out using blood, either unsorted or a sorted T cell fraction (not recorded which). The receptor source for this set is a male donor with ankylosing spondylitis. The CDR3 runs from the conserved cysteine through the conserved F or W. The D gene is left open where the match is weak. A row's size may be missing; if present it is once, few, many or a size class.

D gene,J gene,V gene,clone size,CDR3 protein,CDR3 DNA
NA,TRBJ2-1,TRBV4-2,NA,CASSQEAPSSYNEQFF,TGTGCCAGCAGCCAAGAGGCGCCCAGCTCCTACAATGAGCAGTTCTTC
NA,TRBJ1-1,TRBV28,NA,CATSSAFF,TGTGCCACCTCTTCTGCTTTCTTT
TRBD2,TRBJ2-1,TRBV4-1,many,CASSLLAGVPNEQFF,TGCGCCAGCAGCCTCCTAGCGGGAGTTCCAAATGAGCAGTTCTTC
NA,TRBJ2-3,TRBV20-1,NA,CSARGWRTNTQYF,TGCAGTGCCAGGGGTTGGCGGACCAATACGCAGTATTTT
NA,TRBJ2-1,TRBV4-1,few,CASSQDRATAYNEQFF,TGCGCCAGCAGCCAAGATCGGGCTACGGCCTACAATGAGCAGTTCTTC
NA,TRBJ1-5,TRBV20-1,few,CSATGLGLSNQPQHF,TGCAGTGCCACGGGTCTGGGATTAAGCAATCAGCCCCAGCATTTT
NA,TRBJ2-1,TRBV12-3/TRBV12-4,few,CASSARLGPNEQFF,TGTGCCAGCAGCGCTCGACTAGGACCAAATGAGCAGTTCTTC
TRBD2,TRBJ2-1,TRBV20-1,NA,CSAMTSGSTYNEQFF,TGCAGTGCGATGACTAGCGGGAGTACCTACAATGAGCAGTTCTTC
TRBD1,TRBJ2-7,TRBV28,many,CASSSRTGRYEQYF,TGTGCCAGCAGTTCCAGGACAGGGCGCTACGAGCAGTACTTC
TRBD1,TRBJ1-1,TRBV9,few,CASSVGTGEAFF,TGTGCCAGCAGCGTAGGGACAGGAGAAGCTTTCTTT
NA,TRBJ1-1,TRBV5-1,few,CASTGEGFLNTEAFF,TGCGCCAGCACAGGGGAGGGGTTTTTGAACACTGAAGCTTTCTTT
NA,TRBJ1-1,TRBV7-8,NA,CASSPGGRGRRTEAFF,TGTGCCAGCAGCCCGGGGGGGCGGGGCCGCCGGACTGAAGCTTTCTTT
NA,TRBJ2-5,TRBV12-3/TRBV12-4,few,CASASGDRKQETQYF,TGTGCCAGCGCCTCGGGCGACAGAAAACAAGAGACCCAGTACTTC
TRBD1,TRBJ2-3,TRBV4-3,NA,CASSQADRGMDTQYF,TGCGCCAGCAGCCAAGCTGACAGGGGGATGGATACGCAGTATTTT
NA,TRBJ2-5,TRBV7-8,few,CASSFTGPETQYF,TGTGCCAGCAGCTTTACAGGGCCGGAGACCCAGTACTTC
NA,TRBJ2-1,TRBV12-3/TRBV12-4,few,CASSLVPGNEQFF,TGTGCCAGCAGTTTAGTGCCCGGCAATGAGCAGTTCTTC
TRBD2,TRBJ2-7,TRBV20-1,NA,CSATGTSGIPHEQYF,TGCAGTGCCACAGGGACTAGCGGGATACCCCACGAGCAGTACTTC
TRBD2,TRBJ2-1,TRBV29-1,many,CSGGGPNNDRQFF,TGCAGCGGCGGGGGACCCAACAATGATCGGCAGTTCTTC
NA,TRBJ2-7,TRBV12-3/TRBV12-4,NA,CASTSPGRGSYEQYF,TGTGCCAGCACCTCCCCAGGCAGGGGCTCCTACGAGCAGTACTTC
NA,TRBJ2-1,TRBV10-3,few,CAISEDQSSYNEQFF,TGTGCCATCAGTGAGGACCAAAGCTCCTACAATGAGCAGTTCTTC
NA,TRBJ2-7,TRBV29-1,NA,CSVDHTGQGEQYF,TGCAGCGTTGACCATACAGGGCAAGGCGAGCAGTACTTC
TRBD1,TRBJ2-2,TRBV27,NA,CASAQGLNTGELFF,TGTGCCAGCGCACAGGGGCTGAACACCGGGGAGCTGTTTTTT
NA,TRBJ2-6,TRBV7-9,few,CASSSGPGAGANVLTF,TGTGCCAGCAGCAGTGGGCCAGGGGCCGGGGCCAACGTCCTGACTTTC
TRBD2,TRBJ2-3,TRBV5-6,NA,CASSLSGRALRADTQYF,TGTGCCAGCAGCTTGAGCGGGAGGGCCTTGAGGGCAGATACGCAGTATTTT
NA,TRBJ2-1,TRBV20-1,NA,CSATPARSSYNEQFF,TGCAGTGCCACCCCAGCGAGGAGCTCCTACAATGAGCAGTTCTTC
TRBD2,TRBJ2-1,TRBV12-3/TRBV12-4,NA,CASRPGGMDLEQFF,TGTGCCAGCAGACCCGGGGGGATGGACCTTGAGCAGTTCTTC
NA,TRBJ1-1,TRBV7-8,NA,CASSLDYTEAFF,TGTGCCAGCAGCCTCGACTATACTGAAGCTTTCTTT
NA,TRBJ1-5,TRBV27,few,CASNPGRGVNNQPQHF,TGTGCCAGCAACCCAGGGAGAGGGGTGAACAATCAGCCCCAGCATTTT
TRBD2,TRBJ2-7,TRBV6-2/TRBV6-3,many,CASGRTSGSGYEQYF,TGTGCCAGCGGAAGGACTAGCGGGAGCGGTTACGAGCAGTACTTC
TRBD1,TRBJ2-1,TRBV27,NA,CASKDRGVYNEQFF,TGTGCCAGCAAGGACAGGGGGGTTTACAATGAGCAGTTCTTC
NA,TRBJ1-2,TRBV4-2,few,CASSQDYRWSNYGYTF,TGTGCCAGCAGCCAAGATTATCGGTGGAGTAACTATGGCTACACCTTC
NA,TRBJ2-7,TRBV2,many,CASRYSPGSYEQYF,TGTGCCAGCAGGTATTCCCCTGGCTCCTACGAGCAGTACTTC
NA,TRBJ2-3,TRBV12-3/TRBV12-4,many,CAVLPGSF,TGTGCCGTCCTTCCGGGTTCCTTT
TRBD1,TRBJ2-7,TRBV2,many,CASSEGGGVEQYF,TGTGCCAGCAGTGAAGGAGGGGGCGTCGAGCAGTACTTC
TRBD1,TRBJ2-1,TRBV4-3,many,CASSQDQGVPYNEQFF,TGCGCCAGCAGCCAAGATCAGGGGGTCCCCTACAATGAGCAGTTCTTC
NA,TRBJ2-3,TRBV5-1,NA,CASSSEGDTQYF,TGCGCCAGCAGCTCAGAAGGGGATACGCAGTATTTT
NA,TRBJ1-1,TRBV4-3,NA,CASSQRPRAMNTEAFF,TGCGCCAGCAGCCAACGACCGAGGGCCATGAACACTGAAGCTTTCTTT
NA,TRBJ2-7,TRBV3-1,NA,CASSQGTYEQYF,TGTGCCAGCAGCCAAGGGACCTACGAGCAGTACTTC
NA,TRBJ2-5,TRBV5-1,NA,CASSLGQDYETQYF,TGCGCCAGCAGCTTGGGACAGGACTATGAGACCCAGTACTTC
TRBD1,TRBJ2-1,TRBV12-5,NA,CASGLEDRYNEQFF,TGTGCTAGTGGTTTGGAGGACAGGTACAATGAGCAGTTCTTC
NA,TRBJ2-7,TRBV7-2,many,CASSSRDFYEQYF,TGTGCCAGCAGCTCACGGGACTTCTACGAGCAGTACTTC
NA,TRBJ1-2,TRBV7-9,few,CASSSAARILNEGYTF,TGTGCCAGCAGCTCAGCCGCCAGGATCCTTAATGAGGGCTACACCTTC
TRBD2,TRBJ2-1,TRBV9,NA,CASSVSPGGDFYNEQFF,TGTGCCAGCAGCGTATCACCGGGGGGGGACTTTTACAATGAGCAGTTCTTC
TRBD1,TRBJ1-2,TRBV29-1,NA,CSTEPTGYGYTF,TGCAGCACCGAGCCGACAGGGTATGGCTACACCTTC
NA,TRBJ2-2,TRBV6-1,few,CASSRTGSGTGELFF,TGTGCCAGCAGTCGTACAGGGTCTGGCACCGGGGAGCTGTTTTTT
TRBD2,TRBJ2-1,TRBV14,NA,CASSQIGLAGAGEQFF,TGTGCCAGCAGCCAAATCGGGCTAGCGGGAGCCGGTGAGCAGTTCTTC
NA,TRBJ2-1,TRBV4-2,NA,CPSSQDPRGAILLNEQFF,TGTCCCAGCAGCCAAGATCCACGGGGAGCCATACTTCTTAATGAGCAGTTCTTC
TRBD1,TRBJ1-2,TRBV11-1,NA,CASSSGQGPDYGYTF,TGTGCCAGCAGCTCCGGACAGGGTCCGGACTATGGCTACACCTTC
NA,TRBJ1-6,TRBV7-3,NA,CASSLTGGSPLHF,TGTGCCAGCAGCTTAACGGGTGGATCACCCCTCCACTTT
NA,TRBJ2-7,TRBV9,few,CASSPRQSAGEQYF,TGTGCCAGCAGCCCTAGGCAGTCCGCAGGTGAGCAGTACTTC
TRBD2,TRBJ2-5,TRBV11-2,few,CASSLEGPGGGETQYF,TGTGCCAGCAGCTTAGAAGGGCCGGGAGGGGGAGAGACCCAGTACTTC
NA,TRBJ1-5,TRBV12-3/TRBV12-4,few,CASSTSRVVQPQHF,TGTGCCAGCAGTACCTCAAGGGTGGTTCAGCCCCAGCATTTT
NA,TRBJ2-2,TRBV28,few,CASSQDGHTGELFF,TGTGCCAGCAGCCAGGACGGGCACACCGGGGAGCTGTTTTTT
NA,TRBJ1-1,TRBV27,NA,CASIPPGAEEAFF,TGTGCCAGCATTCCCCCGGGGGCGGAGGAAGCTTTCTTT
TRBD1,TRBJ1-5,TRBV12-3/TRBV12-4,NA,CASSSRTGGNQPQHF,TGTGCCAGCAGTTCCCGGACAGGCGGCAATCAGCCCCAGCATTTT
NA,TRBJ2-2,TRBV20-1,few,CSARRGGELFF,TGCAGTGCTAGACGGGGCGGGGAGCTGTTTTTT
NA,TRBJ2-3,TRBV4-3,few,CASSQDITHRSPDTQYF,TGCGCCAGCAGCCAAGATATAACCCATCGTAGCCCAGATACGCAGTATTTT
NA,TRBJ2-1,TRBV9,NA,CASSGGRHEQFF,TGTGCCAGCAGCGGGGGACGTCATGAGCAGTTCTTC